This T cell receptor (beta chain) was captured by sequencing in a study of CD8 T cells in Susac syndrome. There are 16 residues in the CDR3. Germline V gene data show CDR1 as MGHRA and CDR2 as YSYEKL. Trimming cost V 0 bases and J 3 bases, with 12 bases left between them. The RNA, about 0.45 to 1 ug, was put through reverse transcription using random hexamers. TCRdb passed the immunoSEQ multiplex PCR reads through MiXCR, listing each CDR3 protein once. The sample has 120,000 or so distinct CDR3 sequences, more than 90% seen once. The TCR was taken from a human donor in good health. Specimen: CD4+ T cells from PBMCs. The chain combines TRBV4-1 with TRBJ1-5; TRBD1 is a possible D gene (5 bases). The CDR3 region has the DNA TGCGCCAGCAGCCAAGAGGGGACCCTTATCAATCAGCCCCAGCATTTT. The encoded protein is CASSQEGTLINQPQHF.